The T cell receptor beta chain described here comes from a study of CD4+ T cells in melanoma (dated by TCRdb to between 2020 and 2023). Background on the whole study: The study examined neoantigen-specific CD4+ T cells in human melanoma. The paper as a whole reports these results and caveats: Neoantigen-specific CD4+ T cells were reported to be correlated with the function of CD8+ T cells, macrophages and B cells. Neoantigen-specific CD4+ T cells in melanoma were reported to show diverse differentiation states.

Donors were patients with melanoma. This clone has just a few counts. Its antigen target is currently unknown. Nothing much larger sits one base from this clone, and base qualities are not available. Library preparation was by the immunoSEQ multiplex PCR assay. TCRdb obtained this table from immuneACCESS and retained in-frame rearrangements with V and J assigned. These tables miss some clones; where compared with another copy, unresolved V genes account for less than half of the shortfall, and the remainder is unexplained. The sample records roughly 7,000 clones, around 50% of which are singletons. Clones ranked in the top ten supply about 16% of the sample. The CDR3 goes from the cysteine to the phenylalanine over 13 residues. Just CDR3 DNA is preserved here, 39 bases in frame from base 1. From a lookup of the germline V gene, CDR1 and CDR2 are MNHNS and SASEGT. Trimming accounts for 2 bases at V and 5 bases at J, while the number of junction bases matched to no gene is 2.

Recombination connected TRBV6-1 to TRBJ1-2; 7 central nucleotides agree with TRBD1. Sequenced input: cells from a culture (not recorded whether cultured in vitro). The clonotype comes from a human donor with melanoma. The CDR3 region has the sequence CASSETGEYGYTF. The DNA reads TGTGCCAGCAGTGAAACAGGGGAATATGGCTACACCTTC.